This T cell receptor beta chain was retrieved from a study of blood T cell repertoires in COVID-19. Study as a whole: The cDNA or gDNA used as material had been derived from T cells, B-cell-depleted T cells, or PBMCs.

Cohorts were determined from participant-reported clinical history. As concerns this clone: The sample contains more than one DNA sequence encoding this CDR3.

In the original workflow: Reference gene primers were amplified, and this amplification served to estimate nucleated cell counts. The assay was immunoSEQ multiplex PCR, and TCRdb's table has in-frame clones only and misses some. V, J and clone size derive from that table, while D and trimming were established from the DNA sequence. The sample yields around 220,000 clones, approximately 80% seen once. Trimming shortened V by 4 bases and J by 1 base, and 7 bases separated the two germline ends. The CDR3 covers 13 residues. CDR1 LNHDA and CDR2 SQIVND come from the germline V gene (reference sequence). V usage is TRBV19 and J usage is TRBJ2-5; TRBD2 might be the D (5 bases). The sequencing input was PBMCs or T cells enriched from blood (not recorded which). The clonotype was recovered from a woman aged 40 to 50 with acute COVID-19. The CDR3 region is CASSTDSQETQYF. CDR3 in DNA: TGTGCCAGTAGTACGGACTCCCAAGAGACCCAGTACTTC.